This is a list of T cell receptor beta chains from one sample in a study of shared clonotypes between healthy human individuals. TCRdb's table, derived via immunoSEQ multiplex PCR, lists solely in-frame clones and lacks some. The top ten hold more than 1.5% of the sample, which has around 700,000 clones, about three quarters seen once. The specimen was memory CD4+ T cells sorted from blood. Receptors originate from a woman in her thirties in good health. Both conserved end residues are part of each CDR3. D genes are given only for firm matches.

v_call,d_call,cdr3_aa
TRBV28,-,CASSLQTAPRRGYTF
TRBV6-1,TRBD1,CASSEGQGLNYGYTF
TRBV6-6,TRBD1,CASSPTGTGAYEQYF
TRBV29-1,-,CSVGKSTDTQYF
TRBV6-1,-,CASSGGWTYNEQFF
TRBV2,TRBD2,CASSRTSGRAGVTDTQYF
TRBV28,-,CASSSGTIPYGYTF
TRBV28,TRBD1,CASSLEGQGAPYEQYF
TRBV28,TRBD1,CASSGFGDRAPGANVLTF
TRBV7-2,-,CASSLRDYEQYF
TRBV5-5,-,CASSLGIGYQETQYF
TRBV11-3,-,CASSFSYGAQETQYF
TRBV10-2,-,CASSGGANVLTF
TRBV6-6,-,CASSPDGELFF
TRBV5-1,TRBD1,CASSPRDRGYEQYF
TRBV9,-,CASSVGNVGELFF
TRBV7-2,-,CASSLNAEQYF
TRBV6-1,-,CASKTQPDRAEAFF
TRBV10-3,-,CAISVKVNTEAFF
TRBV11-2,TRBD2,CASSLAGSGSRNEQFF
TRBV6-1,TRBD2,CASSEGGYRETRNEQFF